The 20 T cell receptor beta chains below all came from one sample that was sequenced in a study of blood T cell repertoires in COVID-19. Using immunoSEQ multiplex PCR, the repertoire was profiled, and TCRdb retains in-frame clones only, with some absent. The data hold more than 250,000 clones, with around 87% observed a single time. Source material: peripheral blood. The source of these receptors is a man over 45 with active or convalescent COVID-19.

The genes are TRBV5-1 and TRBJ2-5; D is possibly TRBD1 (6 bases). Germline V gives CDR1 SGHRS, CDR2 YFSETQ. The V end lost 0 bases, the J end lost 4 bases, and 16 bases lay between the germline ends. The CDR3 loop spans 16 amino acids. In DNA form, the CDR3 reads TGCGCCAGCAGCTTGGTCCATTTGGGGGCAGGAGAGACCCAGTACTTC. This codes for CASSLVHLGAGETQYF.

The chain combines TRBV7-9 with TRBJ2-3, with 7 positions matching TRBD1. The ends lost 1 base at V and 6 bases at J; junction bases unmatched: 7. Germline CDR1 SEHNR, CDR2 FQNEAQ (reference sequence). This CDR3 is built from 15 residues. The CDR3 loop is CASSLETGWADTQYF. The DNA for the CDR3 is TGTGCCAGCAGCTTAGAGACAGGGTGGGCCGATACGCAGTATTTT.

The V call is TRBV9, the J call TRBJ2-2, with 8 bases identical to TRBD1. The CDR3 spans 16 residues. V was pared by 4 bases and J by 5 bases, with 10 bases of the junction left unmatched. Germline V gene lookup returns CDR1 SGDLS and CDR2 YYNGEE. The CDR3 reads CASSRYRGAVTGELFF. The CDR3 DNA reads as TGTGCCAGCAGCCGTTACAGGGGGGCGGTAACCGGGGAGCTGTTTTTT.

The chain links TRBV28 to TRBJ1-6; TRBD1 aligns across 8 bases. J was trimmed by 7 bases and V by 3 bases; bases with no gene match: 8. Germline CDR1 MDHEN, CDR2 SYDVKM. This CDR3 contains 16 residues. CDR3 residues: CASSLGPWTGNSPLHF. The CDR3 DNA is TGTGCCAGCAGTTTGGGTCCATGGACAGGGAATTCACCCCTCCACTTT.

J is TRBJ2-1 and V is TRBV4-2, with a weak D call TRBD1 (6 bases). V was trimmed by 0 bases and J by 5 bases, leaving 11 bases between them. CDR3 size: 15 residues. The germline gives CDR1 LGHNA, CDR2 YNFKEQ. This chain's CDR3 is CASSQDSGGDNEQFF. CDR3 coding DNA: TGTGCCAGCAGCCAAGATTCTGGGGGCGACAATGAGCAGTTCTTC.

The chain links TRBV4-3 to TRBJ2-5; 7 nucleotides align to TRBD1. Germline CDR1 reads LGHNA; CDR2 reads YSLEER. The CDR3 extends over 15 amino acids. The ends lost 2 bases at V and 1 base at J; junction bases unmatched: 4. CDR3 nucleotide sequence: TGCGCCAGCAGCCAAACCGGACAGGCCCAAGAGACCCAGTACTTC. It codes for CASSQTGQAQETQYF.

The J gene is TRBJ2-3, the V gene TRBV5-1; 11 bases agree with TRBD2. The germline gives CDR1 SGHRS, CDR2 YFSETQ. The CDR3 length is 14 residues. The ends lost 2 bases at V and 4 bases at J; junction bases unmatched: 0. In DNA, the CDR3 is TGCGCCAGCAGCTTTAGCGGGAGGGCAGATACGCAGTATTTT. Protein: CASSFSGRADTQYF. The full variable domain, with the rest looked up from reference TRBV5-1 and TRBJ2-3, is KAGVTQTPRYLIKTRGQQVTLSCSPISGHRSVSWYQQTPGQGLQFLFEYFSETQRNKGNFPGRFSGRQFSNSRSEMNVSTLELGDSALYLCASSFSGRADTQYFGPGTRLTVL.

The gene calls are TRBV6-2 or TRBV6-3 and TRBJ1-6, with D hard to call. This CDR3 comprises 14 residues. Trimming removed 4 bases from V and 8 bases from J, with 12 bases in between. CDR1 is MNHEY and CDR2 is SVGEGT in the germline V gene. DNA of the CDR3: TGTGCCAGCAGTTCCCTCAGACGGGATTCACCCCTCCACTTT. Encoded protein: CASSSLRRDSPLHF.

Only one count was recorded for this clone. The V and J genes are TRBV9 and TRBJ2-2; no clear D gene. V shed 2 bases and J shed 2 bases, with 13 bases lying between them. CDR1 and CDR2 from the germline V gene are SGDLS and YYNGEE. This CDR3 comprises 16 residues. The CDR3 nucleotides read TGTGCCAGCAGCGTGGCCCCCTCCTTTAACACCGGGGAGCTGTTTTTT. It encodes CASSVAPSFNTGELFF.

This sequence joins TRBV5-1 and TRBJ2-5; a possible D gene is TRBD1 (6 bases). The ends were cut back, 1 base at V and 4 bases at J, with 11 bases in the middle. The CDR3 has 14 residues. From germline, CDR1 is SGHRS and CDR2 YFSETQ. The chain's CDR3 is CASSLLGGPETQYF. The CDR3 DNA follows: TGCGCCAGCAGCTTGTTAGGGGGACCAGAGACCCAGTACTTC.

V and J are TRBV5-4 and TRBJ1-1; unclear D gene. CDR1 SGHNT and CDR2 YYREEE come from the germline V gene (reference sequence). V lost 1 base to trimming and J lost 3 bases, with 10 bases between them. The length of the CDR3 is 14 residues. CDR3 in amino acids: CASSLPGIDTEAFF. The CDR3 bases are TGTGCCAGCAGCTTGCCGGGAATTGACACTGAAGCTTTCTTT.

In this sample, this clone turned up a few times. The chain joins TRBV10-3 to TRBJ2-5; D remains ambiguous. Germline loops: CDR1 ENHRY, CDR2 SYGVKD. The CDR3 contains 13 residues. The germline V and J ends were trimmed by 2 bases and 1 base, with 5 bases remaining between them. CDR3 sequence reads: CAISERPQETQYF. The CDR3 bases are TGTGCCATCAGTGAGCGTCCCCAAGAGACCCAGTACTTC.

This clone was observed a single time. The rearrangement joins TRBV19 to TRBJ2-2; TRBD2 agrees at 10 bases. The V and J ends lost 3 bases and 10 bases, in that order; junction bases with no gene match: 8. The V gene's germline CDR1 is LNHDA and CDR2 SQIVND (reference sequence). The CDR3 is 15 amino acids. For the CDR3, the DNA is TGTGCCAGTAGTATTATTAGCGGGGGGTTCCAGGAGCTGTTTTTT. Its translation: CASSIISGGFQELFF. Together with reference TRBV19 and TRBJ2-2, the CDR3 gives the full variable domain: DGGITQSPKYLFRKEGQNVTLSCEQNLNHDAMYWYRQDPGQGLRLIYYSQIVNDFQKGDIAEGYSVSREKKESFPLTVTSAQKNPTAFYLCASSIISGGFQELFFGEGSRLTVL.

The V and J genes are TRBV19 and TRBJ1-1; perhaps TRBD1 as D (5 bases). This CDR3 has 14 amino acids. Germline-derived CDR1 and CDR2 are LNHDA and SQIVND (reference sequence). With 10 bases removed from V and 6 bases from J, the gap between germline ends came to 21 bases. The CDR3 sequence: CAIQGSSPLSEAFF. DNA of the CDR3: TGTGCCATCCAGGGATCGTCCCCCCTTTCTGAAGCTTTCTTT. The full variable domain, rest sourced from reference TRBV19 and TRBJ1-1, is DGGITQSPKYLFRKEGQNVTLSCEQNLNHDAMYWYRQDPGQGLRLIYYSQIVNDFQKGDIAEGYSVSREKKESFPLTVTSAQKNPTAFYLCAIQGSSPLSEAFFGQGTRLTVV.

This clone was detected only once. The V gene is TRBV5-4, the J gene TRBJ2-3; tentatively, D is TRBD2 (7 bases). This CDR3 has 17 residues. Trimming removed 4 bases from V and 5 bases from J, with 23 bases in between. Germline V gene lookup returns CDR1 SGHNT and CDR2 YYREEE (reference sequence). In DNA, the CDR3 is TGTGCCAGCAGCCCGGTGGGGGCTGGCGGGAGCGGAGATACGCAGTATTTT. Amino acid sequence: CASSPVGAGGSGDTQYF.

The CDR3 DNA follows: TGCGCCAGCAGCTACGGACTAGCTATGTCCATGGATGAGCAGTTCTTC. Amino acid sequence: CASSYGLAMSMDEQFF. The chain carries TRBV5-1 and TRBJ2-1; 8 bases are shared with TRBD2. CDR1 and CDR2 (germline): SGHRS, YFSETQ. The CDR3 contains 16 residues. Germline trimming cut 3 bases from V and 8 bases from J; bases unmatched to any gene: 13.

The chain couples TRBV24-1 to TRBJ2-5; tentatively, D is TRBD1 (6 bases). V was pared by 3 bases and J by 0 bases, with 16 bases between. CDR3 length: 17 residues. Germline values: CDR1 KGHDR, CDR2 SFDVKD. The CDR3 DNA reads TGTGCCACCAGTGATGGGGGCTTCCAGGGAAACCAAGAGACCCAGTACTTC. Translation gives CATSDGGFQGNQETQYF.

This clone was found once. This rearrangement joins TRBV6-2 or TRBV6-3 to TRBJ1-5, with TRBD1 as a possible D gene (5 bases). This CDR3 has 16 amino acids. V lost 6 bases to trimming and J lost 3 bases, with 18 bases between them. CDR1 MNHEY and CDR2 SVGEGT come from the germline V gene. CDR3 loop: CASSHSGTGYNQPQHF. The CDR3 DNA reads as TGTGCCAGCAGCCATAGCGGGACGGGATACAATCAGCCCCAGCATTTT.

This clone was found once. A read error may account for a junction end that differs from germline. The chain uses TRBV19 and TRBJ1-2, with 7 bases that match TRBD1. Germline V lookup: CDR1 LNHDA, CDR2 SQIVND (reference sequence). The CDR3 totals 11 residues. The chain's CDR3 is CASSMRGQPSF. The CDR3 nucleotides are TGTGCCAGTAGTATGAGGGGGCAGCCGAGCTTC. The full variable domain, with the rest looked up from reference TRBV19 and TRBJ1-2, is DGGITQSPKYLFRKEGQNVTLSCEQNLNHDAMYWYRQDPGQGLRLIYYSQIVNDFQKGDIAEGYSVSREKKESFPLTVTSAQKNPTAFYLCASSMRGQPSFGSGTRLTVV.

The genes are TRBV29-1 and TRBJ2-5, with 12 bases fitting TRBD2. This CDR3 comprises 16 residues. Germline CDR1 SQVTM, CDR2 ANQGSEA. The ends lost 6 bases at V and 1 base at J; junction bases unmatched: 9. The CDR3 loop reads CSVTGTSGYTQETQYF. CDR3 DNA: TGCAGCGTAACCGGGACTAGCGGGTATACCCAAGAGACCCAGTACTTC.